What follows describes a single TCR beta chain. No cognate antigen has been identified for it. One base away there is no much larger clone; base qualities are not given. Genomic DNA was isolated from the sorted cells so that the TCRbeta CDR3 region could be sequenced. The immunoSEQ Assay was used for sequencing of TCRbeta CDR3 regions. The clones in this table, taken by TCRdb from immuneACCESS, are in-frame only. Not every clone is retained; where verified, under half of the shortfall comes from an unresolved V gene, and the cause of the rest is unknown. Across this sample there are approximately 66,000 clones, with 75% to 90% seen only once. Roughly 6% of the sample rests with the top ten. The record originates from a study of OX40 agonist ivuxolimab in advanced cancers. With regard to the full study: The costimulatory receptor OX40 (CD134) was targeted by ivuxolimab, a fully human IgG2 agonistic monoclonal antibody. Intravenous ivuxolimab was administered to patients every 2 weeks at six dose levels: 0.01, 0.1, 0.3, 1.5, 3 and 10 mg/kg. Of the approximately 54 patients in dose escalation, 19 had hepatocellular carcinoma, some 15 had melanoma, 9 had renal cell carcinoma and 9 had head and neck cancer. In the dose-escalation cohort, 82.7% of patients were male, and the mean age was around 60 years, with a range of about 23 to 85. Patients were allowed to have had prior anti-PD-1, anti-PD-L1 or anti-CTLA-4 therapy, and approximately 41% of the dose-escalation patients had previously received checkpoint inhibitors. Three dose-escalation patients achieved partial responses, one with hepatocellular carcinoma and two with cutaneous melanoma. Peripheral TCRbeta sequencing was intended to test whether TCR sequence diversity was altered and clonal T-cell expansion was caused by ivuxolimab. The paper reports the monotherapy dose-escalation portion (N of about 47 patients) of the phase I ivuxolimab trial. Study-wide conclusions, independent of this receptor: Antigen specificity was not determined for the clonally expanded peripheral T cells. In the 0.1-3.0 mg/kg groups, partial responders were among the patients with the lowest normalized peripheral clonal expansion, particularly in CD8+ T cells. After ivuxolimab, expanded clones were on average more numerous among CD8+ T cells than among CD4+ T cells. Clonal expansion of both CD4+ and CD8+ blood T cells was observed from baseline to week 6 at doses 0.1 to 3.0 mg/kg. Low levels of normalized T-cell clonal expansion were also shown by some nonresponding patients.

The trial excluded patients who had a history of autoimmune disease or who were on systemic immunosuppression. Peripheral blood for TCR sequencing was collected from all dose cohorts at baseline, on cycle 4 day 1, and on cycle 7 day 1. The samples were taken from a phase I, first-in-human, multicenter, open-label dose-escalation trial of ivuxolimab. Adults with locally advanced or metastatic melanoma, renal cell, hepatocellular, or head and neck squamous cell carcinoma were enrolled in the trial. Before TCR sequencing, CD4+ T cells and CD8+ T cells were sorted from peripheral blood as separate populations. The junction shows trimming of 8 bases on V and 0 bases on J, plus 11 bases between the germline ends. The CDR3 measures 14 amino acids from cysteine to phenylalanine. The only DNA kept is the CDR3, 42 bases in frame from the first base. From the germline V gene (reference sequence), CDR1 is MNHEY and CDR2 is SMNVEV.

The specimen comprised CD4+ or CD8+ T cells sorted from blood, sampled in a trial of the OX40 agonist ivuxolimab. Here the chain combines TRBV27 and TRBJ1-5, with no D gene named confidently. The TCR sequence derives from an adult with an advanced solid tumor such as melanoma, head and neck, liver or kidney cancer. The nucleotide sequence is given as TGTGCCAGCCGTCCAGGCCGTAGCAATCAGCCCCAGCATTTT. It specifies CASRPGRSNQPQHF.